Presented here are 3 T cell receptor beta chains from one specimen sequenced in a study of blood T cell repertoires in COVID-19 (dated by TCRdb to the early 2020s). The library was produced with the immunoSEQ multiplex PCR assay. TCRdb stores this immuneACCESS table with in-frame sequences only. Part of the clones is absent; in the studies checked, under half of the shortfall reflects unresolved V genes, and no reason is known for the rest. The table for this sample lists tens of thousands of clones; around 93% of them were counted only once. The ten top clones hold roughly 2.7% of the sample. Sequences were obtained from peripheral blood. The origin of the receptors is a man aged 65 to 85 with active COVID-19.

The chain couples TRBV5-1 to TRBJ2-7; 7 bases match TRBD1. V lost 4 bases and J lost 2; bases outside the gene matches: 6. The CDR3 spans 14 residues. Germline CDR1 and CDR2: SGHRS and YFSETQ. The CDR3 sequence is CASSQQGVPYEQYF. Written as DNA, the CDR3 is TGCGCCAGCAGCCAGCAGGGGGTACCCTACGAGCAGTACTTC. Using reference TRBV5-1 and TRBJ2-7 for the parts outside the CDR3, the full variable domain is KAGVTQTPRYLIKTRGQQVTLSCSPISGHRSVSWYQQTPGQGLQFLFEYFSETQRNKGNFPGRFSGRQFSNSRSEMNVSTLELGDSALYLCASSQQGVPYEQYFGPGTRLTVT.

V usage is TRBV10-3 and J usage is TRBJ1-1, with 7 positions matching TRBD1. Germline CDR1 ENHRY, CDR2 SYGVKD. The CDR3 sequence is 16 residues long. With V trimmed by 6 bases and J by 4 bases, 14 bases remained unmatched. The CDR3 is CAIRSGTDGVFTEAFF. CDR3 DNA sequence: TGTGCCATCAGGTCCGGGACAGACGGGGTTTTCACTGAAGCTTTCTTT.

The chain carries TRBV6-1 and TRBJ2-6; the D gene is possibly TRBD1 (5 bases). Germline lookup yields CDR1 MNHNS and CDR2 SASEGT. V shed 2 bases and J shed 4 bases, with 6 bases lying between them. This CDR3 comprises 14 residues. The CDR3 region is CASSERGGANVLTF. CDR3 bases: TGTGCCAGCAGTGAAAGGGGAGGGGCCAACGTCCTGACTTTC.